Listed here are 18 T cell receptor beta chains from one sample, sequenced in a study of T cells in women clearing cervical HPV infection. Assay: immunoSEQ multiplex PCR; the TCRdb copy retains only in-frame clones and omits some. The sample features 22,000 or so clones, with 12% in its top ten. The sequencing input was blood buffy coat. Source of these receptors: a woman between 18 and 69 years old with a cervical HPV16 infection that either progressed to CIN3+ or cleared (not recorded which).

Note on this clone: Read sequence stops 3 residues before the CDR3 end, and the germline J gene provides the missing end. V is TRBV19 and J is TRBJ1-6; perhaps TRBD1 as D (6 bases). This CDR3 has 14 residues. Trimming stripped 3 bases from V and 7 bases from J, with 10 bases between. Germline lookup yields CDR1 LNHDA and CDR2 SQIVND (reference sequence). The CDR3 loop reads CASSMAGQNSPLHF. CDR3 DNA, as far as it was read: TGTGCCAGTAGTATGGCTGGACAGAATTCACCC. The full variable domain, rest sourced from reference TRBV19 and TRBJ1-6, is DGGITQSPKYLFRKEGQNVTLSCEQNLNHDAMYWYRQDPGQGLRLIYYSQIVNDFQKGDIAEGYSVSREKKESFPLTVTSAQKNPTAFYLCASSMAGQNSPLHFGNGTRLTVT.

CDR3 region: CSAIGDRARGTNYGYTF. CDR3 DNA, as far as it was read: TGCAGTGCGATAGGGGACAGGGCCCGCGGAACTAACTATGGC. The chain recombines TRBV20-1 with TRBJ1-2, with 9 positions matching TRBD1. Sequencing ends 3 residues short of the CDR3 end; the germline J gene provides the rest. The CDR3 consists of 17 residues. Losses at the gene ends were 6 bases for V and 0 bases for J; bases not matched to a gene: 14. CDR1 and CDR2 (germline): DFQATT, SNEGSKA (reference sequence).

CDR3 sequence: CASTVAGGRAFRELFF. CDR3 DNA (partial): TGTGCCAGCACAGTTGCAGGCGGGAGGGCCTTCCGGGAG. The chain employs TRBV5-4 and TRBJ2-2; TRBD2 matches at 9 bases. Read coverage stops 3 residues before the CDR3 terminus; the germline J gene supplies the remainder. V shed 6 bases and J 9 bases; nucleotides not matched to a gene: 15. The germline gives CDR1 SGHNT, CDR2 YYREEE (reference sequence). The length of the CDR3 is 16 residues. The variable domain in full, with the rest retrieved from reference TRBV5-4 and TRBJ2-2, is ETGVTQSPTHLIKTRGQQVTLRCSSQSGHNTVSWYQQALGQGPQFIFQYYREEENGRGNFPPRFSGLQFPNYSSELNVNALELDDSALYLCASTVAGGRAFRELFFGEGSRLTVL.

Remarks on this clone: The CDR3 extends 3 residues past the end of the read, so its final part is completed from the germline J gene. The chain employs TRBV7-9 and TRBJ2-7; 7 nucleotides match TRBD2. Trimming at V came to 5 bases and at J to 5 bases, leaving 12 bases not matched to a gene. Germline loops: CDR1 SEHNR, CDR2 FQNEAQ (reference sequence). The CDR3 has 15 amino acids. The part of the CDR3 DNA that was read is TGTGCCAGCAGCCTTACCCCGGGACTACGACACGAG. Protein: CASSLTPGLRHE. The CDR3 in its entirety is CASSLTPGLRHEQYF.

For this clone: The read halts 3 residues ahead of the CDR3 end, with the missing end drawn from the germline J gene. The chain recombines TRBV30 with TRBJ2-3, with D perhaps given as TRBD1 or TRBD2 (6 bases each). CDR3 length: 15 amino acids. Looked up from germline, CDR1 is GTSNPN and CDR2 is SVGIG (reference sequence). The sequenced part of the CDR3 DNA is TGTGCCTGGAACCTCGTTGGAGGGGGTGAAAAGACG. The encoded protein is CAWNLVGGGEKT. The whole CDR3 reads CAWNLVGGGEKTQYF.

On this clone itself: The read gets to within 3 residues of the CDR3 end, and the germline J gene fills in the rest. The gene calls are TRBV27 and TRBJ2-7; D possibly corresponds to TRBD1 (6 bases). Germline CDR1 MNHEY, CDR2 SMNVEV (reference sequence). Trimming removed 4 bases from V and 5 bases from J, with 21 bases in between. The length of the CDR3 is 16 residues. This CDR3 is CASSSRRQGRWDEQYF. The sequenced part of the CDR3 DNA is TGTGCCAGCAGTTCAAGACGGCAGGGGCGGTGGGACGAG.

This clone ranks as medium-sized (0.01 to 0.1%) in terms of frequency. The sequenced fragment ends 3 residues before the CDR3 boundary, so the rest is inferred from the germline J gene. The identical CDR3 is also encoded by other nucleotide sequences in the sample. This chain links TRBV18 with TRBJ2-5; D possibly corresponds to TRBD2 (5 bases). This CDR3 contains 13 residues. Germline V gene lookup returns CDR1 KGHSH and CDR2 LQKENI. The V and J ends lost 5 bases and 0 bases respectively, with 7 bases between them. The part of the CDR3 DNA that was read is TGTGCCAGCTCAGCGGGTTACCAAGAGACC. Its translation: CASSAGYQET. The whole CDR3 sequence reads CASSAGYQETQYF.

A word on this clone: The sequenced fragment ends 3 residues before the CDR3 boundary, so the rest is inferred from the germline J gene. V usage is TRBV5-1 and J usage is TRBJ2-1; D is unclear. CDR3 length equals 16 residues. V was shortened by 0 bases and J by 4 bases, with 14 bases between the two germline ends. Germline assignment: CDR1 SGHRS and CDR2 YFSETQ. The CDR3 reads CASSLVGRNDYNEQFF. Incomplete CDR3 DNA: TGCGCCAGCAGCTTGGTTGGCAGGAACGATTACAATGAG.

The sequenced part of the CDR3 DNA is TGTGCCAGCAGTTATGGACAGCGACTGAACACCGGGGAG. It encodes CASSYGQRLNTGE. The full CDR3 is CASSYGQRLNTGELFF. This rearrangement joins TRBV5-4 to TRBJ2-2; a possible D gene is TRBD1 (6 bases). The read ends 3 residues shy of where the CDR3 ends; the end is completed using the germline J gene. The CDR3 covers 16 residues. The V and J ends lost 5 bases and 1 base respectively, with 15 bases between them. The V gene's germline CDR1 is SGHNT and CDR2 YYREEE (reference sequence).

Details on this clone: The CDR3 goes on 3 residues after the read ends, and that part is filled in from the germline J gene. J is TRBJ1-5 and V is TRBV20-1, with 7 positions matching TRBD1. V gave up 1 base and J gave up 8 bases; unmatched junction bases: 5. The CDR3 spans 13 residues. CDR1 is DFQATT and CDR2 is SNEGSKA in the germline V gene (reference sequence). The CDR3 sequence is CSARGTGLKPQHF. The sequenced CDR3 bases are TGCAGTGCTAGAGGGACAGGCCTTAAGCCC.

On this clone itself: The read halts 3 residues ahead of the CDR3 end, with the missing end drawn from the germline J gene. The chain joins TRBV30 to TRBJ2-3; possible D gene TRBD1, 7 bases. V dropped 0 bases and J dropped 4 bases, with 14 bases sitting between them. CDR3 size: 15 residues. Germline assignment: CDR1 GTSNPN and CDR2 SVGIG (reference sequence). The CDR3 bases that were read are TGTGCCTGGAGTGTTTGGCAGGGGGACTCAGATACG. Protein product: CAWSVWQGDSDT. The whole CDR3 sequence reads CAWSVWQGDSDTQYF. Drawing the rest from reference TRBV30 and TRBJ2-3, the complete variable domain is SQTIHQWPATLVQPVGSPLSLECTVEGTSNPNLYWYRQAAGRGLQLLFYSVGIGQISSEVPQNLSASRPQDRQFILSSKKLLLSDSGFYLCAWSVWQGDSDTQYFGPGTRLTVL.

About this clone itself: The read falls 3 residues short of the CDR3 end, and the missing part is taken from the germline J gene. The rearrangement uses TRBV5-8 and TRBJ2-3, with TRBD1 matching 7 bases. The CDR3 length is 15 residues. Germline V gene data show CDR1 as SGHTS and CDR2 as YDEGEE. The J segment lost 2 bases and the V segment lost 2 bases, leaving 5 bases of the junction unmatched. CDR3 bases read: TGTGCCAGCAGCTTTTTTGGGACAGCCACAGATACG. Translating it yields CASSFFGTATDT. The CDR3, in full, reads CASSFFGTATDTQYF.

In the case of this clone: The read stops 3 residues short of the end of the CDR3; the missing end is completed from the germline J gene. This chain connects TRBV7-2 to TRBJ1-2; D is ambiguous. Germline V gives CDR1 SGHTA, CDR2 FQGNSA. CDR3 length: 15 amino acids. CDR3 DNA, as far as it was read: TGTGCCAGCAGTTCCTGGACTAGCGGGCGTAATGAC. Its protein is CASSSWTSGRND. In full, the CDR3 is CASSSWTSGRNDYTF.

Turning to this clone: The read gets to within 3 residues of the CDR3 end, and the germline J gene fills in the rest. V and J are TRBV30 and TRBJ1-1, with 8 bases fitting TRBD1. CDR1 GTSNPN and CDR2 SVGIG come from the germline V gene (reference sequence). This CDR3 region has 14 residues. CDR3 bases read: TGTGCCTGGAGTCCTCGGACAGGGAAAGAGACA. Translating gives CAWSPRTGKET. Given in full, the CDR3 is CAWSPRTGKETAFF.

Notes on this clone: The read terminates 3 residues ahead of where the CDR3 ends, so the germline J gene completes it. The chain is built from TRBV5-1 and TRBJ2-2, with D possibly being TRBD1 (5 bases). CDR1 is SGHRS, CDR2 YFSETQ, per germline. Deletions cut 4 bases from V and 2 bases from J, with 9 bases between. This CDR3 has 14 amino acids. The sequenced part of the CDR3 DNA is TGCGCCAGCAGCCCAGACAGTAACACCGGGGAG. Translated: CASSPDSNTGE. The entire CDR3 reads CASSPDSNTGELFF.

Note on this clone: The DNA ends 3 residues before the CDR3 does, and the rest of the CDR3 is filled in from the germline J gene. The gene calls are TRBV5-1 and TRBJ2-5; maybe TRBD1 (6 bases). CDR1 and CDR2 from the germline V gene are SGHRS and YFSETQ. The CDR3 consists of 16 residues. V gave up 4 bases and J gave up 2 bases, with 18 bases separating them. CDR3: CASSLGSWTAQETQYF. CDR3 DNA, as far as it was read: TGCGCCAGCAGCCTCGGATCATGGACAGCTCAAGAGACC. Supplemented by reference TRBV5-1 and TRBJ2-5, the full variable domain reads KAGVTQTPRYLIKTRGQQVTLSCSPISGHRSVSWYQQTPGQGLQFLFEYFSETQRNKGNFPGRFSGRQFSNSRSEMNVSTLELGDSALYLCASSLGSWTAQETQYFGPGTRLLVL.

Of note for this clone: Read coverage stops 3 residues before the CDR3 terminus; the germline J gene supplies the remainder. The rearrangement links TRBV7-2 to TRBJ1-2; tentative D call: TRBD1 (5 bases). V was clipped by 4 bases and J by 2 bases, with 11 bases between them. In germline, CDR1 is SGHTA, CDR2 FQGNSA. The CDR3 extends over 14 amino acids. CDR3 loop: CASSWGGGNYGYTF. CDR3 DNA (partial): TGTGCCAGCAGCTGGGGCGGGGGAAACTATGGC.

To note about this clone: With the read ending 3 residues before the CDR3 end, the germline J gene is used to fill in that end. The chain couples TRBV5-1 to TRBJ1-1, with a tentative D call TRBD1 (6 bases). V was clipped by 0 bases and J by 1 base, with 16 bases between them. Per the germline V gene, CDR1 is SGHRS and CDR2 is YFSETQ. CDR3 size: 17 residues. The covered CDR3 bases are TGCGCCAGCAGCTTGGATCTGGAAAGGGGGAAGAACACTGAA. This sequence encodes CASSLDLERGKNTE. The full CDR3 protein reads CASSLDLERGKNTEAFF.